The entry that follows covers one TCR beta chain sequence. Its antigen is not known. This sample is drawn from a study of human T cells and chemical hapten exposure. As for the study in general: Throughout the approximately 25-week study, diphenylcyclopropenone was applied weekly to the patients' scalps. Mostly female patients had alopecia areata, totalis or universalis.

TCRdb re-called the RACE reads with MiXCR, one entry per CDR3 protein. This table holds 89,000 or so distinct CDR3 sequences, less than 8.5% found once. V was pared by 0 bases and J by 4 bases, with 1 base of the junction left unmatched. Germline V CDR1 and CDR2: LGHNA, YNFKEQ. The CDR3 totals 16 residues. Time point specified: patch test 2, 6 weeks after DPC sensitization. The treatment was: therapeutic diphenylcyclopropenone sensitization with weekly scalp DPC. Whole-study findings and limits: Given that the donors had alopecia, their immune response may differ from that seen in healthy people. Once DPC sensitization occurred, TCRs above 1 in 1000 frequency showed no change.

The TCR comes from a woman in her 30s with alopecia areata. Some clones in this sample may be carry-over from other donors' samples. The chain carries TRBV4-2 and TRBJ2-3; TRBD2 aligns across 13 bases. The specimen comprised whole blood, sampled in connection with sensitization to the hapten diphenylcyclopropenone (DPC). CDR3: CASSQEGTSGADTQYF. CDR3 coding DNA: TGTGCCAGCAGCCAAGAGGGGACTAGCGGGGCAGATACGCAGTATTTT.